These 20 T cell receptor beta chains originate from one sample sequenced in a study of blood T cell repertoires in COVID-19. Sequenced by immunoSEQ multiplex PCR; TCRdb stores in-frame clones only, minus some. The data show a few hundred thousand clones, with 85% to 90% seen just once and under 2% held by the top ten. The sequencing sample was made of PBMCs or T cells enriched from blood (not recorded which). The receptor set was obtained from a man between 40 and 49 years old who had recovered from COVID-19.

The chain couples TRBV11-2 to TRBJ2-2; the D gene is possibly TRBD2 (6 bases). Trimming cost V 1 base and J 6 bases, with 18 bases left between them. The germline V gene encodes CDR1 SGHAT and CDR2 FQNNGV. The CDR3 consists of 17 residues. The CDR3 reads CASSLARLGSRAGELFF. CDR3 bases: TGTGCCAGCAGCTTAGCCAGACTAGGGTCCCGGGCCGGGGAGCTGTTTTTT.

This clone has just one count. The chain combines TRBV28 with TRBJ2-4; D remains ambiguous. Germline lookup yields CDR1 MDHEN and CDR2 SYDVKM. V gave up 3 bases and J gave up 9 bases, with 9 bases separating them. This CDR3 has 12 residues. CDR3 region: CASSFSTGIQYF. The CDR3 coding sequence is TGTGCCAGCAGTTTTTCGACGGGCATTCAGTACTTC.

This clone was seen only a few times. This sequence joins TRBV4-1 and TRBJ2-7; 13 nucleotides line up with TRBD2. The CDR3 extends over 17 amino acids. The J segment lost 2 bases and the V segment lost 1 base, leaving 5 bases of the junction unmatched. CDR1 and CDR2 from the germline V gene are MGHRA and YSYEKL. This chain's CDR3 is CASSQVWTSGGTYEQYF. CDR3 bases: TGCGCCAGCAGCCAAGTTTGGACTAGCGGGGGTACCTACGAGCAGTACTTC.

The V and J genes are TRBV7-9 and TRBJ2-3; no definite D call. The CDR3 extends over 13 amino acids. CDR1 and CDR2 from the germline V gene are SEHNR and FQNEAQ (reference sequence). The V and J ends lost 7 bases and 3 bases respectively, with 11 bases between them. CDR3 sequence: CASNPTLTDTQYF. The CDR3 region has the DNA TGTGCCAGCAACCCAACCCTAACAGATACGCAGTATTTT.

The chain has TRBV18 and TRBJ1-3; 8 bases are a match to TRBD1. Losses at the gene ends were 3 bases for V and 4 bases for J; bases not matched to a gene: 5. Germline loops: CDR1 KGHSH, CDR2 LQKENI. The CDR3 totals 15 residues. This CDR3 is CASSPTGDAGNTIYF. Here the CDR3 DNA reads TGTGCCAGCTCACCGACAGGGGATGCAGGAAACACCATATATTTT.

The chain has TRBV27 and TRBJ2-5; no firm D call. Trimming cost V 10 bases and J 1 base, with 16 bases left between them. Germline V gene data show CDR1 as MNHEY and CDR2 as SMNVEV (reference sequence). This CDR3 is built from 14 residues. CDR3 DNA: TGTGCCACCCGTTCCCCCCGACTCCAAGAGACCCAGTACTTC. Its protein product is CATRSPRLQETQYF.

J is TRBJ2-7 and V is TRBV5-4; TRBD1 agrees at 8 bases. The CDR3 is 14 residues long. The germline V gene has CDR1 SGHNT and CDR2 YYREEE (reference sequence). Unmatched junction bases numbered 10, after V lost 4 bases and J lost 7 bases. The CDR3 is CASSNGQGMGEQYF. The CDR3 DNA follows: TGTGCCAGCAGCAACGGACAGGGAATGGGGGAGCAGTACTTC.

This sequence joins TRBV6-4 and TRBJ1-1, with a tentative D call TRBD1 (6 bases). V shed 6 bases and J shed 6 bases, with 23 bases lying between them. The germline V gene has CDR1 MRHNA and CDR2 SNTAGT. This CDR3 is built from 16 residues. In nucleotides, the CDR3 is TGTGCCAGCAGCCCGCGCCGAGAACAGGGTATCGCTGAAGCTTTCTTT. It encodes CASSPRREQGIAEAFF.

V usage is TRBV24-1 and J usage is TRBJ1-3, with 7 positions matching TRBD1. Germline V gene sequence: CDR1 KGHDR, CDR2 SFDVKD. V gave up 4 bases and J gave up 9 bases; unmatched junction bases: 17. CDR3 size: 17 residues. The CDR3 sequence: CATSDQIDRVLLSTIYF. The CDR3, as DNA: TGTGCCACCAGTGACCAAATTGACAGGGTACTTTTATCCACCATATATTTT.

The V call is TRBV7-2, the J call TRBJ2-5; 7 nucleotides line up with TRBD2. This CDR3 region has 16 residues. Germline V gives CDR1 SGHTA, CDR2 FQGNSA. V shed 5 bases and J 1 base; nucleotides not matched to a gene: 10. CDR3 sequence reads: CASSQLGAGTQETQYF. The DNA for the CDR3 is TGTGCCAGCAGCCAGCTGGGAGCGGGGACCCAAGAGACCCAGTACTTC.

CDR3 bases: TGTGCCAGCAGTTCGGGGGGCGATCCCTACAATGAGCAGTTCTTC. Residues: CASSSGGDPYNEQFF. This sequence joins TRBV6-2 or TRBV6-3 and TRBJ2-1; maybe TRBD2 (7 bases). The CDR3 has 15 amino acids. Per the germline V gene, CDR1 is MNHEY and CDR2 is SVGEGT. Trimming removed 4 bases from V and 2 bases from J, with 12 bases in between.

The DNA for the CDR3 is TGTGCCATCAGCCTATCAGGGGGCCAGGCTGGAAACACCATATATTTT. Its protein is CAISLSGGQAGNTIYF. This chain links TRBV10-3 with TRBJ1-3; 8 bases agree with TRBD1. Germline lookup yields CDR1 ENHRY and CDR2 SYGVKD. This CDR3 has 16 residues. Trimming took 6 bases from V and 2 from J; bases not matched to a gene: 9.

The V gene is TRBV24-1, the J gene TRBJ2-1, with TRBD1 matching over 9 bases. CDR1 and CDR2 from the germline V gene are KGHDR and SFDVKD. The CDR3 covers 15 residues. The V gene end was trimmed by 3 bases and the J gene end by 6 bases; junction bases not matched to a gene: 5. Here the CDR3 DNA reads TGTGCCACCAGTGATCCGGGACAGGGTCGCAATGAGCAGTTCTTC. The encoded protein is CATSDPGQGRNEQFF.

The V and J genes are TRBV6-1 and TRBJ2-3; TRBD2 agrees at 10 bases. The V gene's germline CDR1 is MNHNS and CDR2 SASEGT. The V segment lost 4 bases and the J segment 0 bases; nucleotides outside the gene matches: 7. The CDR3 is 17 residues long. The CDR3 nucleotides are TGTGCCAGCAGTGCCCCCTGGACTAGCGGTAGCACAGATACGCAGTATTTT. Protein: CASSAPWTSGSTDTQYF.

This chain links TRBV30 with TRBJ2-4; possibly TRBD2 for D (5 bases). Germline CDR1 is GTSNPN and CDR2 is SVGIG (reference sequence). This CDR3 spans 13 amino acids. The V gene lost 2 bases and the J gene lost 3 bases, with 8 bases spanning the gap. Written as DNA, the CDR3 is TGTGCCTGGAGTCGGGATATCAAAAACATTCAGTACTTC. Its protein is CAWSRDIKNIQYF.

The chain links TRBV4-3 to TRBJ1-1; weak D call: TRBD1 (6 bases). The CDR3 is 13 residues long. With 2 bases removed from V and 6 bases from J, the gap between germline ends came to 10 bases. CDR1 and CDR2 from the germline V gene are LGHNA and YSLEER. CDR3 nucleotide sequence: TGCGCCAGCAGCCAATGGGAGGGGGCTGAAGCTTTCTTT. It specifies CASSQWEGAEAFF.

CDR3 sequence reads: CASSGRTGGGGNTIYF. CDR3 DNA: TGTGCCAGCAGCGGACGGACAGGGGGCGGTGGAAACACCATATATTTT. The rearrangement links TRBV5-5 to TRBJ1-3; 11 bases match TRBD1. There are 16 residues in the CDR3. In germline, CDR1 is SGHKS, CDR2 YYEKEE (reference sequence). J lost 3 bases, V lost 4 bases, and 6 bases had no gene match.

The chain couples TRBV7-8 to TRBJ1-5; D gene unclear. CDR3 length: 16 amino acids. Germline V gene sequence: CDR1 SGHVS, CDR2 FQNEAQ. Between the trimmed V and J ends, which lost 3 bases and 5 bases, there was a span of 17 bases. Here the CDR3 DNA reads TGTGCCAGCAGCTTTTTGGCTCCCCTGAGGGATCAGCCCCAGCATTTT. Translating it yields CASSFLAPLRDQPQHF.

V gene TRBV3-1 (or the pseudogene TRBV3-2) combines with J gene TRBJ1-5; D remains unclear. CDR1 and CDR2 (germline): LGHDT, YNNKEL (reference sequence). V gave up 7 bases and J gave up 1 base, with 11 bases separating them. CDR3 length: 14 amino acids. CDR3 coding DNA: TGTGCCAGCACCTCAGGACTGAGCAATCAGCCCCAGCATTTT. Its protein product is CASTSGLSNQPQHF.

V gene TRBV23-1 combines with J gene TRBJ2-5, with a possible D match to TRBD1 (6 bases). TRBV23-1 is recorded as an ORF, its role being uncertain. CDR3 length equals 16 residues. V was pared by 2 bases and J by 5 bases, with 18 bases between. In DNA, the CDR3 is TGCGCCAGCAGTCAAAACGCCCAGGGGCGTGGGGAGACCCAGTACTTC. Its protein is CASSQNAQGRGETQYF.